One and the same sample provided the 13 T cell receptor beta chains below, sequenced in a study of T cells expressing NK-cell markers. TCRdb reprocessed the 5' RACE reads, keeping one entry per CDR3 protein, no DNA. The listing records about 540,000 distinct CDR3 sequences. The sequencing sample was made of blood T cells: a sorted CD56 or NKG2C T cell subset, CD4+ or CD8+ T cells, or bulk PBMC T cells (not recorded which). The source of these receptors is a young man in good health.

J is TRBJ2-3 and V is TRBV12-3 or TRBV12-4; the D call of TRBD1 rests on TCRdb alone, since no DNA is present to check it. This CDR3 comprises 14 residues. The CDR3 here is CASSWDASTDTQYF.

The chain combines TRBV5-1 with TRBJ2-7; TCRdb names TRBD2, which stays unverified in the absence of DNA. Germline V gene data show CDR1 as SGHRS and CDR2 as YFSETQ. The CDR3 is 13 amino acids. CDR3 in amino acids: CASSGAGGHEQYF.

The rearrangement links TRBV29-1 to TRBJ2-1; TCRdb's assignment of TRBD2 cannot be checked, as there is no DNA. The CDR3 covers 14 residues. Per germline, CDR1 SQVTM and CDR2 ANQGSEA. The CDR3 spells CSVTSGEGYNEQFF.

The chain couples TRBV27 to TRBJ2-3; TCRdb selects TRBD1, and the lack of DNA leaves this call unchecked. This CDR3 comprises 15 residues. The germline V gene encodes CDR1 MNHEY and CDR2 SMNVEV (reference sequence). The CDR3 is CASSLWQGAVDTQYF.

The V gene is TRBV12-3 or TRBV12-4, the J gene TRBJ2-4. This CDR3 is built from 18 residues. The CDR3 here is CASSFWDPRDQAKNIQYF.

CDR3 residues: CASSQAPGVTGSNTEAFF. The V call is TRBV4-2, the J call TRBJ1-1; the D call of TRBD1 rests on TCRdb alone, since no DNA is present to check it. This CDR3 is 18 amino acids long. Germline V gene lookup returns CDR1 LGHNA and CDR2 YNFKEQ.

J is TRBJ2-5 and V is TRBV6-2 or TRBV6-3; TCRdb names TRBD1, which stays unverified in the absence of DNA. Per the germline V gene, CDR1 is MNHEY and CDR2 is SVGEGT. The CDR3 has 16 residues. This chain's CDR3 is CASSYSGGGLQETQYF.

The rearrangement uses TRBV12-3 or TRBV12-4 and TRBJ2-1; TCRdb's D call, TRBD1, is unchecked because there is no DNA. This CDR3 region has 14 residues. CDR3: CASIGQPNYNEQFF.

The chain is built from TRBV7-2 and TRBJ2-1; without DNA, the TCRdb call of TRBD1 cannot be checked. Germline assignment: CDR1 SGHTA and CDR2 FQGNSA. This CDR3 spans 13 amino acids. This CDR3 reads CASSPAPRDEQFF.

This chain links TRBV10-3 with TRBJ2-7; TCRdb reports TRBD2, a call that lacks DNA to check it against. CDR1 and CDR2 (germline): ENHRY, SYGVKD. The CDR3 sequence is 15 residues long. CDR3 residues: CAISPEWRENYEQYF.

V usage is TRBV5-1 and J usage is TRBJ2-3; the TCRdb call, TRBD1, lacks DNA for checking. The germline CDR1 and CDR2 sequences are SGHRS and YFSETQ. The length of the CDR3 is 14 residues. This CDR3 is CASMTGIWSDTQYF. Filled out from reference TRBV5-1 and TRBJ2-3, the complete variable domain reads KAGVTQTPRYLIKTRGQQVTLSCSPISGHRSVSWYQQTPGQGLQFLFEYFSETQRNKGNFPGRFSGRQFSNSRSEMNVSTLELGDSALYLCASMTGIWSDTQYFGPGTRLTVL.

The chain employs TRBV12-3 or TRBV12-4 and TRBJ2-1; TCRdb's D call of TRBD2 is untestable without DNA. CDR3 length: 16 residues. The CDR3 reads CASSQSPGLAGYEQFF.

J is TRBJ2-5 and V is TRBV25-1. Germline V gene lookup returns CDR1 MGHDK and CDR2 SYGVNS. The CDR3 is 12 residues long. CDR3 sequence reads: CASLGAQETQYF.